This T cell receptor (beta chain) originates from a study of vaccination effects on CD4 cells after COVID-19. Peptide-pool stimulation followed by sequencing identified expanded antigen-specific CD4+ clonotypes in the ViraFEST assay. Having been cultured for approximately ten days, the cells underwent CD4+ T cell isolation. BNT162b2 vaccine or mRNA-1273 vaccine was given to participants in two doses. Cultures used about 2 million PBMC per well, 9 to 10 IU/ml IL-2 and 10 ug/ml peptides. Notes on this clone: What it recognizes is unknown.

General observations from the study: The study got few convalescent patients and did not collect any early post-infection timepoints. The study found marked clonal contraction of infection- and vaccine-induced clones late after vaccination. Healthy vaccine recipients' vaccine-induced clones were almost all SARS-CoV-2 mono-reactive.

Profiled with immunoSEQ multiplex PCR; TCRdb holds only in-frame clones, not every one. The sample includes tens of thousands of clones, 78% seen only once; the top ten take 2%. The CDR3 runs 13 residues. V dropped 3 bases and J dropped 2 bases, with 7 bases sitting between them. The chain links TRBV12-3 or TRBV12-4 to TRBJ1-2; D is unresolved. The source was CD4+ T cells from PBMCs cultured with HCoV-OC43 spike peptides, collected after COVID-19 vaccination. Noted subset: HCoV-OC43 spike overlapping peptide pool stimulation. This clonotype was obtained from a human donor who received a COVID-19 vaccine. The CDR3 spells CASSLGGNYGYTF. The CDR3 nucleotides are TGTGCCAGCAGTTTGGGAGGGAACTATGGCTACACCTTC.